This passage covers 15 T cell receptor beta chains from one sample sequenced in a study of human T cells and chemical hapten exposure. TCRdb re-called the RACE reads through MiXCR, storing one row per CDR3 protein. The sample holds about 90,000 distinct CDR3 sequences; roughly a tenth are singletons and the top ten take 2% to 2.5%. This sample's time point: patch test 1, 2 weeks after DPC sensitization. Treatment denoted: therapeutic diphenylcyclopropenone sensitization with weekly scalp DPC. Material: whole blood, obtained in connection with sensitization to the hapten diphenylcyclopropenone (DPC). The origin of the receptors is a man aged 40-50 years with alopecia areata. Some clones in this sample may be carry-over from other donors' samples.

V and J are TRBV11-2 and TRBJ2-1; D is unclear. The ends were cut back, 4 bases at V and 7 bases at J, with 14 bases in the middle. This CDR3 spans 14 amino acids. CDR1 and CDR2 (germline): SGHAT, FQNNGV. This chain's CDR3 is CASSSIASWNEQFF. Here the CDR3 DNA reads TGTGCCAGCAGCTCAATAGCCTCCTGGAATGAGCAGTTCTTC.

This clonotype turned up a few times. This chain connects TRBV5-1 to TRBJ2-2, with 7 bases fitting TRBD2. There are 16 residues in the CDR3. Trimming took 3 bases from V and 5 from J; bases not matched to a gene: 10. Germline V CDR1 and CDR2: SGHRS, YFSETQ. The CDR3 loop reads CASSSLAGVDTGELFF. The CDR3 DNA reads TGCGCCAGCAGCTCTTTGGCGGGAGTTGATACCGGGGAGCTGTTTTTT.

This clonotype was counted only a few times. The chain uses TRBV24-1 and TRBJ2-7, with TRBD1 matching over 7 bases. The CDR3 runs 14 residues. Germline values: CDR1 KGHDR, CDR2 SFDVKD. Trimming took 6 bases from V and 2 from J; bases not matched to a gene: 6. CDR3: CATSPYRGTYEQYV. Here the CDR3 DNA reads TGTGCCACCAGTCCGTACAGGGGAACCTACGAGCAGTACGTC.

This clonotype has only a few counts. The chain carries TRBV7-2 and TRBJ2-1; 14 bases align to TRBD2. V trimming: 3 bases; J trimming: 7 bases; junction bases outside the gene matches: 8. This CDR3 is 17 amino acids long. The germline V gene has CDR1 SGHTA and CDR2 FQGNSA. Written as DNA, the CDR3 is TGTGCCAGCAGCTTCGGACTAGCGGGAGGCCGGATAAATGAGCAGTTCTTC. Protein: CASSFGLAGGRINEQFF.

This clonotype occurred many times. The CDR3 sequence is CSLLRGGAPHNEQFF. In DNA form, the CDR3 reads TGCAGCCTTCTGAGGGGGGGGGCCCCCCACAATGAGCAGTTCTTC. The J gene is TRBJ2-1, the V gene TRBV29-1, with D possibly TRBD2 on 7 matching bases. Per the germline V gene, CDR1 is SQVTM and CDR2 is ANQGSEA. The V end lost 8 bases, the J end lost 5 bases, and 22 bases lay between the germline ends. The CDR3 covers 15 residues.

This clonotype was recorded at least ten times. This chain connects TRBV28 to TRBJ1-5, with 9 nucleotides matching TRBD1. Per germline, CDR1 MDHEN and CDR2 SYDVKM. This CDR3 is 16 amino acids long. V trimming: 6 bases; J trimming: 4 bases; junction bases outside the gene matches: 10. In DNA, the CDR3 is TGTGCCAGCAGATTCACGGACAGGGGAAATAATCAGCCCCAGCATTTT. The encoded protein is CASRFTDRGNNQPQHF.

V gene TRBV10-3 combines with J gene TRBJ2-4; D is unclear. The CDR3 runs 16 residues. The germline gives CDR1 ENHRY, CDR2 SYGVKD. Trimming removed 0 bases at V and 0 bases at J, with 9 bases between. CDR3 in amino acids: CAISESERIAKNIQYF. The CDR3 nucleotides read TGTGCCATCAGTGAGTCCGAGCGCATAGCCAAAAACATTCAGTACTTC.

In this sample, this clonotype turned up many times. This sequence joins TRBV12-3 or TRBV12-4 and TRBJ1-5; D is possibly TRBD1 (5 bases). Trimming shortened V by 1 base and J by 3 bases, and 13 bases separated the two germline ends. CDR3 length equals 16 residues. CDR3 protein: CASSLGRGRPNQPQHF. CDR3 DNA: TGTGCCAGCAGTTTAGGGCGGGGACGGCCCAATCAGCCCCAGCATTTT.

This clonotype was counted only a few times. The rearrangement links TRBV9 to TRBJ1-3, with a weak D call TRBD1 (6 bases). The CDR3 has 13 amino acids. The germline V gene has CDR1 SGDLS and CDR2 YYNGEE. V was pared by 6 bases and J by 1 base, with 8 bases between. CDR3: CASTQGSGNTIYF. In DNA, the CDR3 is TGTGCCAGCACACAGGGATCTGGAAACACCATATATTTT.

DNA of the CDR3: TGTGCCATCTCGACCCGGGGCTCCCGGACGGAGACCCAGTACTTC. Its protein product is CAISTRGSRTETQYF. This rearrangement joins TRBV21-1 to TRBJ2-5; the D call of TRBD1 is as the table states it, not checked on the DNA. TRBV21-1 is a pseudogene. The CDR3 length is 15 residues.

A few counts support this clonotype. The chain employs TRBV5-1 and TRBJ2-7; no clear D. V was clipped by 7 bases and J by 0 bases, with 11 bases between them. Per germline, CDR1 SGHRS and CDR2 YFSETQ. The CDR3 runs 13 residues. The CDR3 region has the DNA TGCGCCAGCGGCATGGGTAGCTCCTACGAGCAGTACTTC. Residues: CASGMGSSYEQYF.

V is TRBV18 and J is TRBJ1-4, with D maybe TRBD1 (6 bases). Between the trimmed V and J ends, which lost 0 bases and 4 bases, there was a span of 15 bases. Germline V CDR1 and CDR2: KGHSH, LQKENI. The CDR3 sequence is 17 residues long. This chain's CDR3 is CASSPPDSLLINEKLFF. CDR3 nucleotides: TGTGCCAGCTCACCACCGGACAGCCTACTGATTAATGAAAAACTGTTTTTT.

This clonotype has just a few counts. V gene TRBV12-3 or TRBV12-4 combines with J gene TRBJ2-1; D is possibly TRBD2 (6 bases). Deletions cut 3 bases from V and 4 bases from J, with 19 bases between. This CDR3 is built from 17 residues. For the CDR3, the DNA is TGTGCCAGCAGTTTGACGACCGGGACTGAGAGATACAATGAGCAGTTCTTC. Translating it yields CASSLTTGTERYNEQFF.

This clonotype was found many times. The CDR3 region is CASSYSQGYEQYV. The CDR3 bases are TGTGCCAGCAGTTACTCCCAGGGCTACGAGCAGTACGTC. The chain combines TRBV6-6 with TRBJ2-7, with a tentative D call TRBD1 (5 bases). Germline V lookup: CDR1 MNHNY, CDR2 SVGAGI (reference sequence). Trimming cost V 0 bases and J 3 bases, with 6 bases left between them. CDR3 length equals 13 residues.

This chain joins TRBV14 and TRBJ2-2; 8 bases align to TRBD1. The CDR3 covers 17 residues. Germline lookup yields CDR1 SGHDN and CDR2 FVKESK. The V and J ends lost 1 base and 6 bases, in that order; junction bases with no gene match: 10. The CDR3 reads CASSQVPPGQGAGELFF. The CDR3 DNA is TGTGCCAGCAGCCAAGTCCCCCCTGGACAGGGCGCCGGGGAGCTGTTTTTT.